Each of the 32 T cell receptor beta chains below was sequenced from the same sample in a study of CD8+CD57+ T cells in acquired aplastic anemia. Researchers used genomic DNA as the template to profile TCR beta VDJ and CDR3. Each CDR3 protein is one row after TCRdb ran MiXCR on the reads. The data show about 220,000 distinct CDR3 sequences, roughly 33% seen once. Material: sorted CD4+, CD8+, or CD8+CD57+ T cells (not recorded which) from PBMCs. These TCRs come from a human donor in good health, serving as a control.

Concerning this clonotype itself: This may be a read error, as it is one base from a much larger clone. The conserved phenylalanine or tryptophan normally closing the CDR3 is absent here, so this likely arose from a read error. The chain links TRBV20-1 to TRBJ2-1, with 9 positions matching TRBD2. Germline CDR1 DFQATT, CDR2 SNEGSKA (reference sequence). The CDR3 runs 16 residues. With V trimmed by 0 bases and J by 2 bases, 5 bases remained unmatched. The CDR3 sequence is CSARDGGRATYNEQFL. Here the CDR3 DNA reads TGCAGTGCTAGAGATGGCGGGAGGGCAACCTACAATGAGCAGTTCCTC.

With respect to this clonotype: Relative to the germline gene, one junction end is altered; a read error may explain this. The chain joins TRBV5-1 to TRBJ2-3; 8 positions agree with TRBD2. Per germline, CDR1 SGHRS and CDR2 YFSETQ. CDR3 length: 15 amino acids. The CDR3: CASSLGGGRTDTRYF. CDR3 nucleotide sequence: TGCGCCAGCAGCTTGGGCGGGGGGCGCACAGATACGCGGTATTTT.

This clonotype has a handful of counts. The chain combines TRBV9 with TRBJ1-2; D is unclear. The V gene's germline CDR1 is SGDLS and CDR2 YYNGEE. Trimming removed 0 bases from V and 9 bases from J, with 0 bases in between. CDR3 size: 9 residues. CDR3 in DNA: TGTGCCAGCAGCGTAGGCTACACCTTC. Residues: CASSVGYTF.

The sample holds a few counts of this clonotype. This chain uses TRBV4-1 with TRBJ1-2, with TRBD1 identical over 8 bases. This CDR3 comprises 19 residues. Germline CDR1 and CDR2: MGHRA and YSYEKL. Trimming cost V 1 base and J 2 bases; bases outside gene matches: 15. The CDR3 nucleotides are TGCGCCAGCAGCCAAGCAATACTATTAAACAGGGGGTCGAACTATGGCTACACCTTC. It translates to CASSQAILLNRGSNYGYTF.

This clonotype was detected many times. The chain carries TRBV13 and TRBJ1-1; D possibly corresponds to TRBD1 (5 bases). Germline lookup yields CDR1 PRHDT and CDR2 FYEKMQ (reference sequence). Trimming left V 5 bases short and J 1 base short, with 11 bases between. There are 14 residues in the CDR3. CDR3 loop: CASSPRQTNTEAFF. CDR3 in DNA: TGTGCCAGCAGCCCCCGACAGACGAACACTGAAGCTTTCTTT.

This chain connects TRBV12-3 or TRBV12-4 to TRBJ2-1; D remains ambiguous. The CDR3 runs 13 residues. Trimming stripped 5 bases from V and 7 bases from J, with 12 bases between. CDR3 loop: CASSPNVGNEQFF. The CDR3 nucleotides read TGTGCCAGCAGTCCAAACGTAGGAAATGAGCAGTTCTTC.

The sample holds many counts of this clonotype. This chain joins TRBV9 and TRBJ1-2; weak D call: TRBD1 (5 bases). The germline V and J ends were trimmed by 0 bases and 5 bases, with 23 bases remaining between them. Germline V CDR1 and CDR2: SGDLS, YYNGEE. CDR3 length: 18 residues. In nucleotides, the CDR3 is TGTGCCAGCAGCGTAGGAGTTGGGGGAACGGACCTTTCGTATGGCTACACCTTC. Translated, it gives CASSVGVGGTDLSYGYTF.

This clonotype occurred a few times. Being one base from a much bigger clone, this may be a read error. V is TRBV5-1 and J is TRBJ1-6; TRBD1 agrees at 7 bases. The CDR3 is 14 residues long. CDR1 is SGHRS and CDR2 is YFSETQ in the germline V gene. The CDR3 DNA reads as TGCCCCAGCAGCTTGACAGGGTCGGGTTCACCCCTCCACTTT. Protein: CPSSLTGSGSPLHF.

The CDR3 DNA is TGTGCCAGCAGTTACGACAGGCAGAACACTGAAGCTTTCTTT. As protein: CASSYDRQNTEAFF. The chain recombines TRBV6-2 or TRBV6-3 with TRBJ1-1, with D maybe TRBD1 (6 bases). CDR1 and CDR2 from the germline V gene are MNHEY and SVGEGT. Trimming pared 2 bases from V and 1 base from J, leaving 8 bases between. The length of the CDR3 is 14 residues.

This clonotype has a handful of counts. The chain recombines TRBV6-1 with TRBJ2-1; 8 bases fit TRBD2. The CDR3 loop spans 15 amino acids. V lost 5 bases and J lost 0; bases outside the gene matches: 3. Germline lookup yields CDR1 MNHNS and CDR2 SASEGT. Here the CDR3 DNA reads TGTGCCAGCAGTAAGAGCGGGAGCTCCTACAATGAGCAGTTCTTC. Translation: CASSKSGSSYNEQFF.

This clonotype was seen a handful of times. The rearrangement joins TRBV12-3 or TRBV12-4 to TRBJ2-1, with unresolved D. Trimming removed 5 bases at V and 10 bases at J, with 9 bases between. The CDR3 consists of 11 residues. DNA for the CDR3: TGTGCCAGCAGTGGAGTTAGGGAGCAGTTCTTC. Translated, it gives CASSGVREQFF.

This clonotype appeared a few times. The chain carries TRBV5-1 and TRBJ2-1; 7 bases align to TRBD1. V was pared by 2 bases and J by 0 bases, with 5 bases of the junction left unmatched. The CDR3 sequence is 16 residues long. Per the germline V gene, CDR1 is SGHRS and CDR2 is YFSETQ. The CDR3 reads CASSLQGQSSYNEQFF. The CDR3 DNA sequence: TGCGCCAGCAGCTTACAGGGACAGAGCTCCTACAATGAGCAGTTCTTC.

The gene calls are TRBV6-5 and TRBJ1-1; D gene ambiguous. Between the trimmed V and J ends, which lost 2 bases and 3 bases, there was a span of 4 bases. Germline V CDR1 and CDR2: MNHEY, SVGAGI. The CDR3 consists of 12 residues. DNA for the CDR3: TGTGCCAGCAGTTACGGGGACACTGAAGCTTTCTTT. Its protein is CASSYGDTEAFF.

This clonotype occurred many times. The chain recombines TRBV5-1 with TRBJ1-1; perhaps TRBD1 as D (6 bases). V lost 2 bases and J 1 base, leaving 9 bases between the germline ends. Looked up from germline, CDR1 is SGHRS and CDR2 is YFSETQ. CDR3 size: 14 residues. The CDR3 reads CASSFGGGNTEAFF. In DNA form, the CDR3 reads TGCGCCAGCAGCTTTGGGGGCGGGAACACTGAAGCTTTCTTT.

V gene TRBV3-1 combines with J gene TRBJ2-7; D ambiguous. With 3 bases removed from V and 2 bases from J, the gap between germline ends came to 8 bases. In germline, CDR1 is LGHDT, CDR2 YNNKEL (reference sequence). CDR3 length: 13 residues. The CDR3 sequence is CASSHLGTYEQYF. The CDR3 region has the DNA TGTGCCAGCAGCCATCTAGGAACCTACGAGCAGTACTTC.

In its sample, this clonotype was seen many times. The genes are TRBV29-1 and TRBJ1-5; tentative D call: TRBD1 (6 bases). The ends were cut back, 5 bases at V and 6 bases at J, with 14 bases in the middle. Germline assignment: CDR1 SQVTM and CDR2 ANQGSEA. The CDR3 has 13 residues. The chain's CDR3 is CSVQGQWGQPQHF. DNA of the CDR3: TGCAGCGTTCAGGGACAATGGGGTCAGCCCCAGCATTTT.

This clonotype was detected many times. The chain carries TRBV5-4 and TRBJ1-3, with no clear D. Trimming removed 0 bases at V and 6 bases at J, with 7 bases between. CDR3 length equals 13 residues. CDR1 SGHNT and CDR2 YYREEE come from the germline V gene (reference sequence). The CDR3 here is CASSLELSNTIYF. In DNA, the CDR3 is TGTGCCAGCAGCTTGGAACTGTCAAACACCATATATTTT.

A note on this clonotype: Since no conserved phenylalanine or tryptophan closes the CDR3, a read error is the likely cause. The chain uses TRBV6-1 and TRBJ2-7; a weak D match, TRBD2 (6 bases). V gave up 4 bases and J gave up 5 bases, with 21 bases separating them. Germline-derived CDR1 and CDR2 are MNHNS and SASEGT. CDR3 length: 16 residues. CDR3 DNA sequence: TGTGCCAGCAGTGCTTCAAGCGGGTTCCGGGTCCACGAGCAGTACCTC. Its protein product is CASSASSGFRVHEQYL.

This chain connects TRBV24-1 to TRBJ2-5; D is uncertain. V lost 6 bases, J lost 2 bases, and 12 bases lay in between. The CDR3 totals 14 residues. Germline values: CDR1 KGHDR, CDR2 SFDVKD. The CDR3 here is CATSILGSQETQYF. The CDR3 nucleotides are TGTGCCACCAGTATACTGGGTTCTCAAGAGACCCAGTACTTC.

This clonotype was detected many times. The CDR3 loop is CAISAMKLLEERGNEQFF. CDR3 DNA: TGTGCCATCAGTGCGATGAAATTACTAGAAGAAAGGGGCAATGAGCAGTTCTTC. This chain connects TRBV10-3 to TRBJ2-1, with D perhaps TRBD1 or TRBD2 (5 bases each). Germline CDR1 is ENHRY and CDR2 is SYGVKD. The CDR3 runs to 18 residues. V gave up 4 bases and J gave up 6 bases, with 25 bases separating them.

The genes are TRBV2 and TRBJ1-1; no firm D call. The CDR3 runs to 13 residues. The V gene's germline CDR1 is SNHLY and CDR2 FYNNEI. CDR3 sequence reads: CASLWRLNTEAFF. The CDR3 coding sequence is TGTGCTAGCTTGTGGCGGTTGAACACTGAAGCTTTCTTT. Full variable domain (outside the CDR3, taken from reference TRBV2 and TRBJ1-1): EPEVTQTPSHQVTQMGQEVILRCVPISNHLYFYWYRQILGQKVEFLVSFYNNEISEKSEIFDDQFSVERPDGSNFTLKIRSTKLEDSAMYFCASLWRLNTEAFFGQGTRLTVV.

This clonotype has just a few counts. A much bigger clone sits one base away, suggesting this may be a read error. The chain carries TRBV12-3 or TRBV12-4 and TRBJ1-2; D is ambiguous. The V end was cut by 6 bases, the J end by 7 bases, with 15 bases between. This CDR3 is built from 13 residues. The CDR3 DNA follows: TGTGCCAGCAGCACCCATATAGTACCTGGCTACACCTTC. As protein: CASSTHIVPGYTF.

This clonotype occurred a few times. J is TRBJ1-4 and V is TRBV4-1; 9 bases map to TRBD1. Trimming at V came to 7 bases and at J to 5 bases, leaving 11 bases not matched to a gene. The V gene's germline CDR1 is MGHRA and CDR2 YSYEKL. The CDR3 runs to 16 residues. CDR3 residues: CASTRTGGEWNEKLFF. Here the CDR3 DNA reads TGCGCCAGCACCCGAACAGGGGGCGAATGGAATGAAAAACTGTTTTTT.

In regard to this clonotype: This could be a read error, since a much larger clone is one nucleotide away. The chain joins TRBV9 to TRBJ2-1; 7 bases are a match to TRBD1. This CDR3 comprises 15 residues. CDR1 is SGDLS and CDR2 is YYNGEE in the germline V gene. CDR3 protein: CASSVGDSSYNEQLF. The CDR3, as DNA: TGTGCCAGCAGCGTAGGGGACAGTAGCTACAATGAGCAGCTCTTC.

This clonotype was picked up many times. The CDR3 DNA is TGTGCCAGCAGCTTAACCGTGGCCGGGACAGGGACGAACACTGAAGCTTTCTTT. Residues: CASSLTVAGTGTNTEAFF. The genes are TRBV7-9 and TRBJ1-1, with 9 bases matching TRBD1. The length of the CDR3 is 18 residues. In germline, CDR1 is SEHNR, CDR2 FQNEAQ (reference sequence). The V and J ends lost 2 bases and 1 base, in that order; junction bases with no gene match: 11.

Ten or more counts support this clonotype. The gene calls are TRBV6-4 and TRBJ2-1, with TRBD2 matching 9 bases. V shed 10 bases, J shed 5 bases, and the junction held 6 bases outside the gene matches. This CDR3 is 13 amino acids long. The germline CDR1 and CDR2 sequences are MRHNA and SNTAGT. The CDR3 reads CATRLAEHNEQFF. As DNA, the CDR3 is TGTGCCACCCGACTAGCGGAACACAATGAGCAGTTCTTC.

At least ten counts were recorded for this clonotype. The V gene is TRBV5-1, the J gene TRBJ1-5; D is perhaps TRBD1 (5 bases). Trimming shortened V by 0 bases and J by 3 bases, and 7 bases separated the two germline ends. The CDR3 sequence is 14 residues long. Looked up from germline, CDR1 is SGHRS and CDR2 is YFSETQ. The CDR3 coding sequence is TGCGCCAGCAGCTTGGAAGGGGTCAATCAGCCCCAGCATTTT. This codes for CASSLEGVNQPQHF.

This clonotype was counted many times. The chain uses TRBV24-1 and TRBJ2-1, with a weak D call TRBD1 (5 bases). V shed 4 bases and J shed 5 bases, with 26 bases lying between them. CDR1 and CDR2 from the germline V gene are KGHDR and SFDVKD. The CDR3 is made up of 19 amino acids. The CDR3 DNA reads as TGTGCCACCAGTGACCCTAAGATCCCGCAGGGTGTGACCCACAATGAGCAGTTCTTC. This codes for CATSDPKIPQGVTHNEQFF.

Remarks on this clonotype: This may arise from a read error, as a much more abundant clone is one base away. The CDR3 sequence is CSAMDWGNTGELLF. CDR3 coding DNA: TGCAGTGCCATGGACTGGGGAAACACCGGGGAGCTGTTGTTT. The chain recombines TRBV20-1 with TRBJ2-2, with a tentative D call TRBD2 (5 bases). Germline V gene data show CDR1 as DFQATT and CDR2 as SNEGSKA (reference sequence). The CDR3 is 14 residues long.

This clonotype was seen many times. The gene calls are TRBV2 and TRBJ1-3; D unclear. Germline lookup yields CDR1 SNHLY and CDR2 FYNNEI. The CDR3 length is 14 residues. Deletions cut 6 bases from V and 0 bases from J, with 9 bases between. CDR3 sequence (DNA): TGTGCCAGCAGGCCGGCGAGCTCTGGAAACACCATATATTTT. This sequence encodes CASRPASSGNTIYF.

The chain uses TRBV29-1 and TRBJ1-1; 10 bases fit TRBD1. CDR1 is SQVTM and CDR2 is ANQGSEA in the germline V gene. V lost 5 bases and J lost 11; bases outside the gene matches: 5. This CDR3 comprises 11 residues. The CDR3 DNA reads TGCAGCGTTTCGACGACAGGGGGCGCTTTCTTT. It translates to CSVSTTGGAFF.

The rearrangement joins TRBV29-1 to TRBJ2-1; 7 bases line up with TRBD2. V shed 0 bases, J shed 2 bases, and the junction held 7 bases outside the gene matches. Per germline, CDR1 SQVTM and CDR2 ANQGSEA. This CDR3 has 16 residues. The CDR3 nucleotides are TGCAGCGTTGAAGAGGTCAGCGGGACCACCTACAATGAGCAGTTCTTC. Encoded protein: CSVEEVSGTTYNEQFF.